This section outlines one T cell receptor beta chain sequence together with its context. Clones were sequenced by immunoSEQ multiplex PCR, and TCRdb holds only the in-frame ones, with some missing. The sample gives 100,000 to 120,000 clones, around 89% of which show up once; 9% to 9.5% is in the top ten. The record originates from a study of T cell responses to AZD1222 COVID-19 vaccine. Trimming cost V 4 bases and J 9 bases; bases outside gene matches: 0. The CDR3 covers 11 residues. Germline CDR1 is SNHLY and CDR2 is FYNNEI. The specimen comprised peripheral blood, sampled on day 0 of AZD1222 vaccination. The receptor's source is an adult in good health. The chain recombines TRBV2 with TRBJ2-1, with 7 bases lining up with TRBD1. The CDR3 spells CASSGTGEQFF. In DNA form, the CDR3 reads TGTGCCAGCAGTGGGACAGGTGAGCAGTTCTTC.